The source of this TCR beta chain is a study of T cell responses to AZD1222 COVID-19 vaccine. Study results and limitations: Unmutated variant regions are reportedly targeted by nearly half of spike-specific TCRs. Only 5 or 6 AZD1222 recipients tested seropositive at baseline. Spike-wide vaccine-associated CD4 TCRs dominated at 160-218 and 743-854. Spike-specific TCR breadth and depth went up after people got two AZD1222 doses.

About this clone: Its antigen is still unknown.

Germline assignment: CDR1 KGHDR and CDR2 SFDVKD. CDR3 length: 14 residues. With V trimmed by 2 bases and J by 4 bases, 4 bases remained unmatched. Only in-frame clones appear in the TCRdb table, and some are missing; sequencing was by immunoSEQ multiplex PCR. The sample holds 250,000 to 300,000 clones, 90% to 95% seen once. The chain couples TRBV24-1 to TRBJ2-7, with TRBD1 identical over 7 bases. This TCR was sampled from an adult who received the AZD1222 COVID-19 vaccine. The sequencing used peripheral blood, collected 28 days after the second AZD1222 dose. CDR3 nucleotides: TGTGCCACCAGTGATTCCGGGACAGCTTACGAGCAGTACTTC. Amino acids: CATSDSGTAYEQYF.